These T cell receptor beta chains were read from a single sample in a study of glioma-infiltrating T cells after dendritic cell vaccination. Assay: immunoSEQ multiplex PCR; the TCRdb copy retains only in-frame clones and omits some. The sample lists 80,000 to 95,000 clones; approximately 81% were seen once. This material consisted of blood, taken after dendritic cell vaccination. The receptors stem from a human donor with glioblastoma. CDR3s include the opening cysteine and the closing phenylalanine or tryptophan. A D gene is named only where the DNA matches it firmly. Some rows have no size entry. The others give once, few or many, or a class for an expanded clone.

CDR3aa | CDR3nt | d_gene | j_gene | v_gene | len | abundance
CASSNLPRDRGHTEAFF | TGTGCCAGCAGCAACCTCCCCCGGGACAGGGGGCACACTGAAGCTTTCTTT | TRBD1 | TRBJ1-1 | TRBV7-9 | 17 | .
CASSIRQGNNEKLFF | TGTGCCAGTAGTATCCGGCAGGGTAATAATGAAAAACTGTTTTTT | . | TRBJ1-4 | TRBV19 | 15 | .
CASSTGTSALNEQFF | TGTGCCAGTAGTACCGGGACTAGCGCGCTCAATGAGCAGTTCTTC | TRBD2 | TRBJ2-1 | TRBV19 | 15 | .
CASSLFLTGVDQPQHF | TGTGCCAGCAGTTTATTCCTCACAGGGGTAGATCAGCCCCAGCATTTT | TRBD1 | TRBJ1-5 | TRBV28 | 16 | .
CAGAVGETQYF | TGTGCCGGGGCAGTGGGGGAGACCCAGTACTTC | . | TRBJ2-5 | TRBV6-1 | 11 | once
CASSSQGSYSNQPQHF | TGTGCCAGCAGCTCCCAGGGCAGCTATAGCAATCAGCCCCAGCATTTT | . | TRBJ1-5 | TRBV5-6 | 16 | .
CASSQQAGANVLTF | TGCGCCAGCAGCCAACAAGCTGGGGCCAACGTCCTGACTTTC | . | TRBJ2-6 | TRBV5-1 | 14 | once
CAIRNSPSGNYEQYF | TGTGCCATCAGGAATTCCCCATCCGGGAACTACGAGCAGTACTTC | . | TRBJ2-7 | TRBV10-3 | 15 | .
CASSSPGLGNQPQHF | TGTGCCAGCAGTTCTCCGGGTTTGGGCAATCAGCCCCAGCATTTT | . | TRBJ1-5 | TRBV28 | 15 | .
CASSFDGYGYTF | TGCGCCAGCAGCTTCGACGGGTATGGCTACACCTTC | . | TRBJ1-2 | TRBV5-1 | 12 | .